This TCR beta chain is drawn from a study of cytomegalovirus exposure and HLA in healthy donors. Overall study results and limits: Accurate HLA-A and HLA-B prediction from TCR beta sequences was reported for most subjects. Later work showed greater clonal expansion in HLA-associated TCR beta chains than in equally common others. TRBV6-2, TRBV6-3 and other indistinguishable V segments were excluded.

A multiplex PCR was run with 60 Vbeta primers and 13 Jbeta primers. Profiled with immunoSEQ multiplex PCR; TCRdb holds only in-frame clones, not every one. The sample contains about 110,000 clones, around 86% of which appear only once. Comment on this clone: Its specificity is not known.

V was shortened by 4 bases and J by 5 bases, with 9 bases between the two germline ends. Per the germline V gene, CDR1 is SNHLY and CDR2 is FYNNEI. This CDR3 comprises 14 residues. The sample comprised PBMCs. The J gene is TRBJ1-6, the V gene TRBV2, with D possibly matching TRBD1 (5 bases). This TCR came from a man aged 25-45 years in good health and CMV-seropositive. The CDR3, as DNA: TGTGCCAGCAGTGGGGGCAGCCATAATTCACCCCTCCACTTT. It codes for CASSGGSHNSPLHF.